Below, 28 T cell receptor beta chains from the same sample are listed, as sequenced in a study of OX40 agonist ivuxolimab in advanced cancers. The table came from immunoSEQ multiplex PCR; TCRdb's copy has only in-frame clones and leaves some out. The sample records fewer than 15,000 clones, around 86% being singletons. This material consisted of CD4+ or CD8+ T cells sorted from blood, taken in a trial of the OX40 agonist ivuxolimab. The receptors derive from an adult with an advanced solid tumor such as melanoma, head and neck, liver or kidney cancer.

The rearrangement links TRBV6-5 to TRBJ2-5; no clear D. CDR1 is MNHEY, CDR2 SVGAGI, per germline. The germline V and J ends were trimmed by 2 bases and 1 base, with 5 bases remaining between them. The CDR3 runs to 13 residues. CDR3 DNA sequence: TGTGCCAGCAGTTACGGGCCCCAAGAGACCCAGTACTTC. Translation gives CASSYGPQETQYF.

This clone was observed a few times. The chain is built from TRBV28 and TRBJ1-5; tentative D call: TRBD1 (6 bases). Trimming removed 5 bases from V and 0 bases from J, with 14 bases in between. The CDR3 consists of 16 residues. Per germline, CDR1 MDHEN and CDR2 SYDVKM. CDR3 amino acids: CASSPRQAYSNQPQHF. The CDR3 coding sequence is TGTGCCAGCAGTCCGAGACAGGCTTATAGCAATCAGCCCCAGCATTTT.

The chain employs TRBV21-1 and TRBJ1-2. TRBV21-1 has pseudogene status. This CDR3 is 14 amino acids long. Written as DNA, the CDR3 is TGTGCCAGCAGCAAAGATACAGCGAACTATGGCTACACCTTC. Protein product: CASSKDTANYGYTF.

V and J are TRBV28 and TRBJ2-7; tentative D call: TRBD1 (6 bases). Looked up from germline, CDR1 is MDHEN and CDR2 is SYDVKM. The CDR3 is 14 residues long. V was pared by 6 bases and J by 9 bases, with 21 bases between. The CDR3 here is CASRVSDSPIGQYF. CDR3 DNA: TGTGCCAGCAGAGTCTCGGACAGCCCTATCGGGCAGTACTTC.

The chain links TRBV6-5 to TRBJ2-3; TRBD2 aligns across 12 bases. The germline V gene encodes CDR1 MNHEY and CDR2 SVGAGI. V was clipped by 9 bases and J by 3 bases; unmatched bases: 1. The CDR3 contains 13 residues. This chain's CDR3 is CASLAGGTDTQYF. CDR3 in DNA: TGTGCCAGTCTAGCGGGGGGGACAGATACGCAGTATTTT.

The rearrangement links TRBV27 to TRBJ2-5; 8 bases match TRBD2. The CDR3 runs 15 residues. Germline loops: CDR1 MNHEY, CDR2 SMNVEV (reference sequence). The V segment lost 2 bases and the J segment 1 base; nucleotides outside the gene matches: 3. The CDR3 protein is CASSLAGGRQETQYF. CDR3 sequence (DNA): TGTGCCAGCAGTTTAGCGGGGGGCCGCCAAGAGACCCAGTACTTC.

V and J are TRBV5-1 and TRBJ1-5; 7 bases agree with TRBD1. J lost 6 bases, V lost 0 bases, and 6 bases had no gene match. The CDR3 consists of 15 residues. Germline values: CDR1 SGHRS, CDR2 YFSETQ. The chain's CDR3 is CASSLGEGAGQPQHF. CDR3 nucleotide sequence: TGCGCCAGCAGCTTGGGGGAGGGGGCCGGTCAGCCCCAGCATTTT.

This chain connects TRBV6-4 to TRBJ2-3; 7 bases line up with TRBD1. The CDR3 spans 16 residues. Germline V CDR1 and CDR2: MRHNA, SNTAGT. V lost 4 bases, J lost 5 bases, and 12 bases stayed unmatched. CDR3: CASSVVETGCEDTQYF. CDR3 nucleotides: TGTGCCAGCAGTGTCGTCGAGACAGGGTGTGAAGATACGCAGTATTTT.

The chain is built from TRBV29-1 and TRBJ2-3; 8 bases align to TRBD1. Germline values: CDR1 SQVTM, CDR2 ANQGSEA. The trim removed 6 bases at V and 2 bases at J, leaving 10 bases unmatched. CDR3 length: 15 amino acids. CDR3 DNA: TGCAGCGTCCGCCTGGGACAGGAGCACACAGATACGCAGTATTTT. It codes for CSVRLGQEHTDTQYF.

J is TRBJ1-1 and V is TRBV19; D perhaps matches TRBD1 (5 bases). V was shortened by 3 bases and J by 4 bases, with 12 bases between the two germline ends. Per germline, CDR1 LNHDA and CDR2 SQIVND (reference sequence). This CDR3 comprises 14 residues. The DNA of the CDR3 is TGTGCCAGTAGTATGTTGGGACCAAGCACTGAAGCTTTCTTT. It yields the protein CASSMLGPSTEAFF.

This chain links TRBV9 with TRBJ2-5; 7 bases map to TRBD1. Germline V gene lookup returns CDR1 SGDLS and CDR2 YYNGEE. Germline trimming cut 3 bases from V and 1 base from J; bases unmatched to any gene: 3. This CDR3 contains 14 residues. The CDR3 sequence is CASSAGTVQETQYF. The DNA of the CDR3 is TGTGCCAGCAGCGCCGGGACAGTCCAAGAGACCCAGTACTTC.

The V and J genes are TRBV7-2 and TRBJ1-2; no clear D. Trimming left V 1 base short and J 7 bases short, with 13 bases between. CDR1 is SGHTA and CDR2 is FQGNSA in the germline V gene. CDR3 size: 14 residues. Here the CDR3 reads CASSLGSEGAGYTF. Here the CDR3 DNA reads TGTGCCAGCAGCTTAGGATCGGAAGGAGCTGGCTACACCTTC.

The V gene is TRBV28, the J gene TRBJ2-5; 8 bases align to TRBD1. Germline V gene lookup returns CDR1 MDHEN and CDR2 SYDVKM. The length of the CDR3 is 15 residues. V shed 6 bases and J 6 bases; nucleotides not matched to a gene: 12. CDR3 protein: CASSLGGGQGKTQYF. CDR3 sequence (DNA): TGTGCCAGCAGCCTCGGGGGTGGACAGGGAAAGACCCAGTACTTC.

V and J are TRBV10-1 and TRBJ2-2, with 7 bases aligning to TRBD2. V trimming: 11 bases; J trimming: 3 bases; junction bases outside the gene matches: 3. Germline lookup yields CDR1 WNHNN and CDR2 SYGVQD (reference sequence). This CDR3 is 12 amino acids long. CDR3 region: CAALADTGELFF. The CDR3 DNA follows: TGCGCCGCTCTAGCGGACACCGGGGAGCTGTTTTTT.

This chain joins TRBV7-9 and TRBJ2-5, with TRBD1 identical over 10 bases. The J call may not be correct, given that the DNA end is closer to TRBJ2-7. CDR1 is SEHNR and CDR2 is FQNEAQ in the germline V gene (reference sequence). The CDR3 sequence is 16 residues long. CDR3 sequence reads: CASSLGGTGEAYEQYF. CDR3 DNA sequence: TGTGCCAGCAGCTTAGGGGGGACAGGGGAGGCCTACGAGCAGTACTTC.

The rearrangement joins TRBV13 to TRBJ2-5; D gene unclear. The DNA end is more similar to TRBJ2-7, so the J call may be wrong. This CDR3 contains 13 residues. Germline V gives CDR1 PRHDT, CDR2 FYEKMQ (reference sequence). The CDR3 DNA reads TGTGCCAGCAGCTTAGGAAGGGACTACGAGCAGTACTTC. Encoded protein: CASSLGRDYEQYF.

The chain recombines TRBV28 with TRBJ2-7; 7 bases match TRBD1. CDR1 and CDR2 (germline): MDHEN, SYDVKM. The CDR3 covers 16 residues. V shed 3 bases, J shed 1 base, and the junction held 9 bases outside the gene matches. CDR3 region: CASSFPTGRFSYEQYF. CDR3 sequence (DNA): TGTGCCAGCAGTTTCCCGACAGGGCGGTTTTCCTACGAGCAGTACTTC.

This chain links TRBV7-3 with TRBJ2-1, with TRBD1 matching 8 bases. The CDR3 is 23 amino acids. V shed 1 base and J 10 bases; nucleotides not matched to a gene: 33. Germline lookup yields CDR1 SGHTA and CDR2 FQGTGA. The DNA of the CDR3 is TGTGCCAGCAGCTTAAGTACCCCCGGCTGGCCAGGGGGCGTCCCGGGTCGGCAATGGGAGCAGTTCTTC. Amino acid sequence: CASSLSTPGWPGGVPGRQWEQFF.

The chain employs TRBV29-1 and TRBJ2-7; 9 bases align to TRBD2. J gave up 7 bases and V 6 bases, and 4 bases lay outside the gene matches. Germline lookup yields CDR1 SQVTM and CDR2 ANQGSEA. The CDR3 loop spans 11 amino acids. In DNA form, the CDR3 reads TGCAGCGTCCCTAGCGGGGTTGAGCAGTACTTC. It specifies CSVPSGVEQYF.

V gene TRBV11-3 combines with J gene TRBJ2-2; 7 bases fit TRBD2. From germline, CDR1 is SGHNT and CDR2 YENEEA. The V and J ends lost 5 bases and 6 bases, in that order; junction bases with no gene match: 6. The CDR3 is made up of 14 amino acids. The CDR3 nucleotides read TGTGCCAGCAGCCCGCGACTAGCTCCCGGGGAGCTGTTTTTT. Its protein is CASSPRLAPGELFF.

This clone appeared once. The V and J genes are TRBV19 and TRBJ2-7; tentatively, D is TRBD1 (6 bases). V lost 1 base and J lost 1, with 11 bases in between. This CDR3 is 15 amino acids long. Germline V gene sequence: CDR1 LNHDA, CDR2 SQIVND (reference sequence). The CDR3 nucleotides are TGTGCCAGTAGTATAGCCGCACAGGGATCCTACGAGCAGTACTTC. It encodes CASSIAAQGSYEQYF.

V gene TRBV4-3 combines with J gene TRBJ1-1; no clear D gene. The CDR3 has 15 amino acids. Germline V CDR1 and CDR2: LGHNA, YSLEER. Trimming removed 1 base at V and 0 bases at J, with 9 bases between. This CDR3 is CASSQVTVMNTEAFF. The CDR3 nucleotides read TGCGCCAGCAGCCAAGTTACAGTTATGAACACTGAAGCTTTCTTT.

This sequence joins TRBV15 and TRBJ1-1; tentative D call: TRBD1 (5 bases). The length of the CDR3 is 15 residues. The germline CDR1 and CDR2 sequences are LNHNV and YYDKDF (reference sequence). Trimming took off 4 bases at V and 0 bases at J, with 12 bases between the two ends. The CDR3 loop is CATSKPTGVNTEAFF. The CDR3 DNA follows: TGTGCCACCAGCAAACCCACGGGGGTGAACACTGAAGCTTTCTTT.

The chain joins TRBV6-5 to TRBJ1-5; the match to TRBD1 covers 7 bases. J lost 7 bases, V lost 4 bases, and 7 bases had no gene match. The CDR3 is 14 residues long. Germline lookup yields CDR1 MNHEY and CDR2 SVGAGI. CDR3 sequence: CASSSAGGKQPQHF. The CDR3 bases are TGTGCCAGCAGTTCTGCAGGGGGTAAACAGCCCCAGCATTTT.

The rearrangement joins TRBV6-1 to TRBJ2-7; no reliable D call. The CDR3 has 15 amino acids. Deletions cut 2 bases from V and 1 base from J, with 12 bases between. Germline CDR1 MNHNS, CDR2 SASEGT. CDR3 nucleotide sequence: TGTGCCAGCAGTGAAAGGCCAGCCCTTTCCTACGAGCAGTACTTC. Translated: CASSERPALSYEQYF.

This clone was detected a few times. The chain has TRBV4-2 and TRBJ1-1; D remains unclear. V gave up 4 bases and J gave up 1 base, with 13 bases separating them. The CDR3 consists of 15 residues. CDR1 LGHNA and CDR2 YNFKEQ come from the germline V gene. CDR3 nucleotides: TGTGCCAGCAGCCGATGGAAGGACGGGAACACTGAAGCTTTCTTT. Translated, it gives CASSRWKDGNTEAFF.

The chain uses TRBV10-3 and TRBJ1-2; 8 nucleotides align to TRBD1. The J segment lost 0 bases and the V segment lost 2 bases, leaving 5 bases of the junction unmatched. From germline, CDR1 is ENHRY and CDR2 SYGVKD. The CDR3 is made up of 16 amino acids. The CDR3: CAISEPGTGTNYGYTF. As DNA, the CDR3 is TGTGCCATCAGTGAGCCGGGGACAGGCACTAACTATGGCTACACCTTC.

V gene TRBV27 combines with J gene TRBJ1-2, with a possible D match to TRBD1 (5 bases). The length of the CDR3 is 15 residues. The V end was cut by 8 bases, the J end by 5 bases, with 21 bases between. Germline V lookup: CDR1 MNHEY, CDR2 SMNVEV (reference sequence). The DNA of the CDR3 is TGTGCCAGCCGCCCCGGGACCGGAATCGCATATGGCTACACCTTC. Translated: CASRPGTGIAYGYTF.